This T cell receptor beta chain was captured in a study of blood T cell repertoires in COVID-19. Study processing details: Amplification from reference gene primers served as the basis for estimated nucleated cell counts. Sequencing was performed with immunoSEQ multiplex PCR; in TCRdb, only in-frame clones are kept and a portion is missing. V and J calls and clone size come straight from that table; D and trimming were deduced from the DNA. The table has 40,000 to 60,000 clones, around 86% seen once. This TCR derives from a woman older than 75 with COVID-19, enrolled during active disease. The sequencing sample was made of peripheral blood.

CDR3 DNA: TGTGCCAGCAGTGACAGGTCTAGCAATCAGCCCCAGCATTTT. Translating it yields CASSDRSSNQPQHF. This chain connects TRBV6-1 to TRBJ1-5; D uncertain. From germline, CDR1 is MNHNS and CDR2 SASEGT. Trimming left V 3 bases short and J 0 bases short, with 6 bases between. This CDR3 contains 14 residues.